This record concerns one TCR beta chain sequence. This sample stems from a study of technical replicates of blood from a handful of donors. Sequenced by immunoSEQ multiplex PCR; TCRdb stores in-frame clones only, minus some. The sample consists of fewer than 75,000 clones, more than 75% of them appearing once. The TCR originated in a human donor in good health. Some clones in this sample may be carry-over from other donors' samples. Material: PBMCs.

CDR3 sequence: CASSPGQGGVYEQYF. The CDR3 bases are TGTGCCAGCAGTCCGGGACAGGGGGGGGTATACGAGCAGTACTTC. The chain carries TRBV27 and TRBJ2-7, with 11 bases lining up with TRBD1. Germline loops: CDR1 MNHEY, CDR2 SMNVEV (reference sequence). CDR3 length: 15 residues. With V trimmed by 5 bases and J by 4 bases, 7 bases remained unmatched.